The clone carrying this T cell receptor (beta chain) has a single count. Its antigen is unknown. This sample was included in a study of cytomegalovirus exposure and HLA in healthy donors. Overall study results and limits: Most subjects had HLA-A and HLA-B alleles reportedly predicted accurately by TCR beta sequences.

The CDR3 runs 14 residues. V lost 3 bases and J lost 7, with 15 bases in between. Germline V lookup: CDR1 SGHAT, CDR2 FQNNGV. Amplification used 60 Vbeta primers and 13 Jbeta primers. Measured with immunoSEQ multiplex PCR; TCRdb has only the in-frame clones, and not every one. The sample yields 120,000 or so clones, around 74% seen once. The chain combines TRBV11-2 with TRBJ1-1; the D gene is possibly TRBD1 (6 bases). Sequencing was performed on PBMCs. The sequence was collected from a woman in her forties or fifties in good health and CMV-seropositive. CDR3 nucleotide sequence: TGTGCCAGCAGCTTTGTTCAACTGGGACATGAAGCTTTCTTT. Translation gives CASSFVQLGHEAFF.